This T cell receptor beta chain was sequenced for a study of T cell repertoires in cytomegalovirus infection. Study-wide context: As its CMV epitopes, the study selected recently identified HLA-C-restricted and well-studied HLA-B-restricted targets.

The V gene lost 7 bases and the J gene lost 8 bases, with 18 bases spanning the gap. The CDR3 sequence is 13 residues long. Per germline, CDR1 SQVTM and CDR2 ANQGSEA. Note on this clonotype: What it binds is unknown.

MiXCR was run by TCRdb on the reads, yielding one entry per CDR3 protein. This sample has 360,000 or so distinct CDR3 sequences, with about 35% found just once. Sequencing was performed on cultured PBMCs, taken from culture after CMV antigen stimulation. This sequence originates from a human donor in good health (CMV status not recorded). Some clones in this sample may be carry-over from other donors' samples. The rearrangement joins TRBV29-1 to TRBJ2-4; tentatively, D is TRBD1 (6 bases). CDR3 sequence reads: CSAIDRFTDIQYF. DNA for the CDR3: TGCAGCGCCATCGACAGGTTTACGGACATTCAGTACTTC.